The 19 T cell receptor beta chains listed next were all sequenced from one sample in a study of cytomegalovirus exposure and HLA in healthy donors. PCR amplification relied on 60 Vbeta primers (plus 13 Jbeta primers). The assay was immunoSEQ multiplex PCR, and TCRdb's table has in-frame clones only and misses some. In the table there are some 98,000 clones, approximately 72% of which are singletons. Sequencing used PBMCs. These receptors were collected from a young man in good health and CMV-seropositive.

J is TRBJ2-5 and V is TRBV4-1; possible D gene TRBD1, 6 bases. V lost 6 bases and J 0 bases, leaving 11 bases between the germline ends. CDR1 and CDR2 (germline): MGHRA, YSYEKL. CDR3 length: 14 amino acids. This chain's CDR3 is CASSLGQYQETQYF. The CDR3 DNA reads as TGCGCCAGCAGTCTCGGACAGTACCAAGAGACCCAGTACTTC.

This clone was recorded a few times. V usage is TRBV30 and J usage is TRBJ2-7; D is undetermined. Trimming shortened V by 1 base and J by 6 bases, and 10 bases separated the two germline ends. From germline, CDR1 is GTSNPN and CDR2 SVGIG (reference sequence). The CDR3 covers 12 residues. In DNA, the CDR3 is TGTGCCTGGAGTGGGCTAGGATCCGAGCAGTACTTC. It codes for CAWSGLGSEQYF.

The chain carries TRBV19 and TRBJ2-7, with 8 bases that match TRBD1. This CDR3 has 14 amino acids. CDR1 and CDR2 from the germline V gene are LNHDA and SQIVND (reference sequence). The trim removed 7 bases at V and 2 bases at J, leaving 7 bases unmatched. In DNA form, the CDR3 reads TGTGCCAGTAACTCCGGACAGGGTACCTACGAGCAGTACTTC. It codes for CASNSGQGTYEQYF.

This clone was recorded only once. This sequence joins TRBV19 and TRBJ2-7; 7 bases are a match to TRBD2. J lost 0 bases, V lost 6 bases, and 8 bases had no gene match. The V gene's germline CDR1 is LNHDA and CDR2 SQIVND (reference sequence). The CDR3 sequence is 15 residues long. This CDR3 reads CASRITSGDSYEQYF. CDR3 DNA: TGTGCCAGTAGGATCACGAGCGGGGACTCCTACGAGCAGTACTTC.

J is TRBJ1-5 and V is TRBV28; TRBD1 might be the D (6 bases). Germline V gene sequence: CDR1 MDHEN, CDR2 SYDVKM. V gave up 6 bases and J gave up 4 bases, with 13 bases separating them. This CDR3 has 14 amino acids. CDR3 residues: CASRTGLRNQPQHF. The CDR3 coding sequence is TGTGCCAGCAGAACAGGGCTACGGAATCAGCCCCAGCATTTT.

This clone turned up a few times. The J gene is TRBJ1-2, the V gene TRBV5-4; D call uncertain. Looked up from germline, CDR1 is SGHNT and CDR2 is YYREEE (reference sequence). The CDR3 totals 13 residues. Trimming cost V 3 bases and J 5 bases, with 11 bases left between them. The CDR3 sequence is CASSSEGGYGYTF. Written as DNA, the CDR3 is TGTGCCAGCAGCTCCGAGGGAGGGTATGGCTACACCTTC.

V gene TRBV7-9 combines with J gene TRBJ2-3; the match to TRBD1 covers 7 bases. The CDR3 is made up of 16 amino acids. J lost 4 bases, V lost 7 bases, and 14 bases had no gene match. Germline CDR1 reads SEHNR; CDR2 reads FQNEAQ (reference sequence). CDR3 region: CASKGWGTEEADTQYF. The CDR3 DNA sequence: TGTGCCAGCAAGGGATGGGGGACAGAAGAGGCAGATACGCAGTATTTT.

The chain uses TRBV19 and TRBJ1-1, with D perhaps matching TRBD1 (6 bases). Germline-derived CDR1 and CDR2 are LNHDA and SQIVND (reference sequence). The CDR3 sequence is 15 residues long. Trimming took off 9 bases at V and 2 bases at J, with 19 bases between the two ends. This CDR3 reads CASAENRVENTEAFF. In DNA form, the CDR3 reads TGTGCCAGCGCAGAGAACAGGGTGGAAAACACTGAAGCTTTCTTT.

The chain joins TRBV15 to TRBJ2-1; 10 bases map to TRBD1. CDR1 and CDR2 (germline): LNHNV, YYDKDF (reference sequence). The CDR3 loop spans 17 amino acids. Unmatched junction bases numbered 8, after V lost 4 bases and J lost 2 bases. The CDR3 loop is CATSNSKTGGAYNEQFF. CDR3 bases: TGTGCCACCAGCAATTCAAAGACAGGGGGCGCCTACAATGAGCAGTTCTTC.

This clone is a singleton in its sample. This rearrangement joins TRBV4-2 to TRBJ2-7; D gene uncertain. The V end lost 5 bases, the J end lost 0 bases, and 11 bases lay between the germline ends. Germline values: CDR1 LGHNA, CDR2 YNFKEQ. The CDR3 length is 14 residues. The DNA for the CDR3 is TGTGCCAGCAGCGCGGCGGCAAGCTCCTACGAGCAGTACTTC. It is translated as CASSAAASSYEQYF.

The chain recombines TRBV7-9 with TRBJ2-7, with 7 positions matching TRBD1. Trimming took 4 bases from V and 3 from J; bases not matched to a gene: 12. This CDR3 is 16 amino acids long. Germline CDR1 SEHNR, CDR2 FQNEAQ (reference sequence). Here the CDR3 reads CASSSTEGQRNYEQYF. In DNA, the CDR3 is TGTGCCAGCAGCTCGACTGAGGGACAGAGGAACTACGAGCAGTACTTC.

The J gene is TRBJ1-5, the V gene TRBV18; maybe TRBD1 (5 bases). CDR1 KGHSH and CDR2 LQKENI come from the germline V gene. This CDR3 has 16 amino acids. Trimming removed 3 bases from V and 2 bases from J, with 14 bases in between. DNA for the CDR3: TGTGCCAGCTCACCCGAATTTGGAGGGGGCAATCAGCCCCAGCATTTT. It codes for CASSPEFGGGNQPQHF.

The CDR3 spells CASSVEGTGEQFF. For the CDR3, the DNA is TGTGCCAGCAGTGTTGAGGGGACAGGGGAGCAGTTCTTC. The V and J genes are TRBV28 and TRBJ2-1; TRBD1 aligns across 9 bases. Germline values: CDR1 MDHEN, CDR2 SYDVKM. After removal of 5 bases from V and 10 bases from J, the junction contained 6 bases not matched to a gene. The CDR3 is 13 amino acids.

V is TRBV4-1 and J is TRBJ2-1, with 11 bases lining up with TRBD2. Germline loops: CDR1 MGHRA, CDR2 YSYEKL. The CDR3 length is 17 residues. Germline trimming cut 0 bases from V and 10 bases from J; bases unmatched to any gene: 11. Here the CDR3 reads CASSQELAGGPFEEQFF. The CDR3 region has the DNA TGCGCCAGCAGCCAAGAATTAGCGGGGGGGCCTTTCGAAGAGCAGTTCTTC.

The chain carries TRBV27 and TRBJ2-3; D ambiguous. The V gene lost 4 bases and the J gene lost 2 bases, with 7 bases spanning the gap. The CDR3 contains 13 residues. Germline CDR1 MNHEY, CDR2 SMNVEV (reference sequence). The CDR3 loop reads CASSWAITDTQYF. In nucleotides, the CDR3 is TGTGCCAGCAGTTGGGCGATCACAGATACGCAGTATTTT.

The chain has TRBV4-1 and TRBJ1-2, with TRBD1 matching over 12 bases. The V gene end was trimmed by 4 bases and the J gene end by 7 bases; junction bases not matched to a gene: 10. The CDR3 is 16 amino acids. Per the germline V gene, CDR1 is MGHRA and CDR2 is YSYEKL. CDR3 protein: CASSRIPGQGASGYTF. The CDR3 DNA sequence: TGCGCCAGCAGCCGAATTCCGGGACAGGGGGCCAGTGGCTACACCTTC.

The rearrangement joins TRBV11-2 to TRBJ2-3; 7 bases are a match to TRBD2. Germline loops: CDR1 SGHAT, CDR2 FQNNGV. Unmatched junction bases numbered 6, after V lost 5 bases and J lost 1 base. There are 15 residues in the CDR3. DNA of the CDR3: TGTGCCAGCAGCGACGGCCTAGCGGGCACAGATACGCAGTATTTT. This translates into CASSDGLAGTDTQYF. Filled out from reference TRBV11-2 and TRBJ2-3, the complete variable domain reads EAGVAQSPRYKIIEKRQSVAFWCNPISGHATLYWYQQILGQGPKLLIQFQNNGVVDDSQLPKDRFSAERLKGVDSTLKIQPAKLEDSAVYLCASSDGLAGTDTQYFGPGTRLTVL.

This clone appeared a single time. This chain joins TRBV12-5 and TRBJ1-2, with TRBD1 matching over 9 bases. This CDR3 region has 14 residues. The V and J ends lost 6 bases and 1 base, in that order; junction bases with no gene match: 3. Germline V CDR1 and CDR2: LGHNT, FRNRAP. Here the CDR3 DNA reads TGTGCTAGTGGCCCGGACAGGGGTAACTATGGCTACACCTTC. Its protein is CASGPDRGNYGYTF. Together with reference TRBV12-5 and TRBJ1-2, the CDR3 gives the full variable domain: DARVTQTPRHKVTEMGQEVTMRCQPILGHNTVFWYRQTMMQGLELLAYFRNRAPLDDSGMPKDRFSAEMPDATLATLKIQPSEPRDSAVYFCASGPDRGNYGYTFGSGTRLTVV.

V and J are TRBV11-2 and TRBJ2-3; D might be TRBD1 (5 bases). The CDR3 runs 16 residues. V shed 3 bases and J shed 0 bases, with 13 bases lying between them. Germline V gene lookup returns CDR1 SGHAT and CDR2 FQNNGV. The CDR3 is CASSFRGRASTDTQYF. For the CDR3, the DNA is TGTGCCAGCAGCTTCCGTGGCAGGGCGAGCACAGATACGCAGTATTTT.